This record looks at one T cell receptor beta chain sequence and its context. For recovered donors of Cohort 3, there were two negative PCRs, clearance, or symptom resolution. Original methodology: Estimation of nucleated cell counts relied on the amplification of reference gene primers. Repertoires were generated with immunoSEQ multiplex PCR, while TCRdb's copy carries only in-frame clones and drops some. V, J and clone size are those of that table, while D and trimming were read from the DNA. The table records 400,000 or so clones, 80% to 90% of them present only once. This entry is derived from a study of blood T cell repertoires in COVID-19. Overall study: COVID-19 samples, acute and convalescent, were from the United States, Italy and Spain.

This CDR3 is 14 amino acids long. Looked up from germline, CDR1 is WSHSY and CDR2 is SAAADI. V was pared by 3 bases and J by 5 bases, with 11 bases between. Input material: PBMCs or T cells enriched from blood (not recorded which). This chain connects TRBV10-2 to TRBJ1-5; perhaps TRBD1 as D (5 bases). The TCR comes from a young man who had recovered from COVID-19. CDR3 nucleotide sequence: TGCGCCAGCAGTGACCTGGGGCGATATCAGCCCCAGCATTTT. Its protein is CASSDLGRYQPQHF.